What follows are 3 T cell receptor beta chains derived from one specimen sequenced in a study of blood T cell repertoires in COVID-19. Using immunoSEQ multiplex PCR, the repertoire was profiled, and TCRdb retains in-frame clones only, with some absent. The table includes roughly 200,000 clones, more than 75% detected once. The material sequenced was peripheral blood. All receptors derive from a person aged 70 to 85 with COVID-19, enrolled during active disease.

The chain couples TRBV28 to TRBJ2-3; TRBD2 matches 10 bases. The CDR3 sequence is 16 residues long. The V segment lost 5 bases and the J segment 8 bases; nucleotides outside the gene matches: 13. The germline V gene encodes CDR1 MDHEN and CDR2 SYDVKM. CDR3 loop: CASSRTSGGLRVTQYF. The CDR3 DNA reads TGTGCCAGCAGTCGGACTAGCGGAGGACTTAGGGTTACGCAGTATTTT.

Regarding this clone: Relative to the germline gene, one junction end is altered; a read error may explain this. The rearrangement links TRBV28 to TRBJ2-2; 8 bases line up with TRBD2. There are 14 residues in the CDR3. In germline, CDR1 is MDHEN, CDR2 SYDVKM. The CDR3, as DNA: TGTGCCAGCAGGCCCGGACTAGCCCCCGGGCAGCTGTTTTTT. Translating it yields CASRPGLAPGQLFF. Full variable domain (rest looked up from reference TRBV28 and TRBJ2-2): DVKVTQSSRYLVKRTGEKVFLECVQDMDHENMFWYRQDPGLGLRLIYFSYDVKMKEKGDIPEGYSVSREKKERFSLILESASTNQTSMYLCASRPGLAPGQLFFGEGSRLTVL.

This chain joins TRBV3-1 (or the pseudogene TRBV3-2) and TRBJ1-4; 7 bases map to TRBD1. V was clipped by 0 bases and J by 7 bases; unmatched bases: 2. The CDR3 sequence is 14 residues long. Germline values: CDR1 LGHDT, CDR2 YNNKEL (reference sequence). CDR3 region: CASSQDGTAEKLFF. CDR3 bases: TGTGCCAGCAGCCAAGACGGGACAGCTGAAAAACTGTTTTTT.